The 19 T cell receptor beta chains presented below share a single source sample, sequenced in a study of T cells in Graves' hyperthyroidism and ophthalmopathy. What was amplified from RNA transcripts were TCR beta CDR3 regions. Initially, a first-round RT-PCR of the TCR CDR3 employed the HTBI primer set. TCRdb itself ran the multiplex PCR reads through MiXCR, one entry per CDR3 protein. The table records 300,000 to 450,000 distinct CDR3 sequences, about 14% of them present only once. Sequenced: blood. These TCRs come from a woman aged 55-70 years with Graves' hyperthyroidism.

This clonotype was picked up many times. The V call is TRBV9, the J call TRBJ2-7; 9 bases map to TRBD1. Germline CDR1 SGDLS, CDR2 YYNGEE. There are 18 residues in the CDR3. With 4 bases clipped from V and 0 bases from J, the junction kept 14 bases outside the gene matches. The chain's CDR3 is CASSPKVPGQGHSYEQYF. DNA for the CDR3: TGTGCCAGCAGCCCTAAAGTCCCGGGACAGGGACACTCCTACGAGCAGTACTTC.

Ten or more counts support this clonotype. The V gene is TRBV12-3 or TRBV12-4, the J gene TRBJ2-7; 13 bases agree with TRBD2. The CDR3 contains 18 residues. Trimming took 8 bases from V and 6 from J; bases not matched to a gene: 19. The CDR3 spells CASQLGRTSGRKAGEQYF. CDR3 in DNA: TGTGCCAGCCAATTAGGACGGACTAGCGGGAGAAAAGCGGGCGAGCAGTACTTC.

This clonotype was counted at least ten times. The chain couples TRBV10-3 to TRBJ2-7; 10 bases align to TRBD1. Losses at the gene ends were 10 bases for V and 5 bases for J; bases not matched to a gene: 8. The CDR3 loop spans 13 amino acids. The V gene's germline CDR1 is ENHRY and CDR2 SYGVKD. The CDR3 spells CATTGTGVHEQYF. CDR3 DNA sequence: TGTGCCACAACCGGGACAGGGGTCCACGAGCAGTACTTC.

This clonotype was counted ten times or more. This chain joins TRBV5-1 and TRBJ2-3, with TRBD2 identical over 10 bases. The CDR3 consists of 16 residues. J gave up 1 base and V 2 bases, and 4 bases lay outside the gene matches. Looked up from germline, CDR1 is SGHRS and CDR2 is YFSETQ. The chain's CDR3 is CASSFLAGEGTDTQYF. Written as DNA, the CDR3 is TGCGCCAGCAGCTTTCTAGCGGGAGAAGGCACAGATACGCAGTATTTT.

V is TRBV30 and J is TRBJ2-5; D is uncertain. V lost 3 bases and J lost 0, with 5 bases in between. The CDR3 extends over 12 amino acids. Germline V gives CDR1 GTSNPN, CDR2 SVGIG (reference sequence). CDR3 in DNA: TGTGCCTGGAGGGCGTACCAAGAGACCCAGTACTTC. Encoded protein: CAWRAYQETQYF.

This clonotype was counted many times. The rearrangement joins TRBV20-1 to TRBJ1-3, with D maybe TRBD1 (5 bases). Per the germline V gene, CDR1 is DFQATT and CDR2 is SNEGSKA (reference sequence). The CDR3 has 14 amino acids. V dropped 0 bases and J dropped 3 bases, with 9 bases sitting between them. The CDR3 DNA reads as TGCAGTGCTAGAGAGGCGGGGGGTGGAAACACCATATATTTT. It encodes CSAREAGGGNTIYF.

This clonotype was seen a few times. The V call is TRBV6-1, the J call TRBJ2-1; 11 nucleotides agree with TRBD1. This CDR3 is built from 15 residues. Germline CDR1 is MNHNS and CDR2 is SASEGT. V dropped 2 bases and J dropped 6; count of bases not matched to a gene: 3. The DNA of the CDR3 is TGTGCCAGCAGTGAAATGGGACAGGGGGTCAATGAGCAGTTCTTC. Amino acids: CASSEMGQGVNEQFF.

This chain joins TRBV20-1 and TRBJ2-1; D is ambiguous. The V and J ends lost 1 base and 0 bases respectively, with 13 bases between them. Germline V gene lookup returns CDR1 DFQATT and CDR2 SNEGSKA (reference sequence). This CDR3 contains 16 residues. The CDR3 DNA reads as TGCAGTGCTAGAGCCGAGGCAGCGAGCTCCTACAATGAGCAGTTCTTC. Amino acid sequence: CSARAEAASSYNEQFF.

This clonotype was counted a few times. The chain couples TRBV7-9 to TRBJ2-1, with 11 positions matching TRBD2. Germline-derived CDR1 and CDR2 are SEHNR and FQNEAQ (reference sequence). Trimming at V came to 3 bases and at J to 9 bases, leaving 7 bases not matched to a gene. This CDR3 contains 15 residues. The CDR3 spells CASSFGLAGPGEQFF. The DNA of the CDR3 is TGTGCCAGCAGCTTCGGACTAGCGGGTCCCGGTGAGCAGTTCTTC.

This clonotype has a count of ten or more. The chain links TRBV19 to TRBJ2-7, with TRBD2 matching 7 bases. The V segment lost 4 bases and the J segment 3 bases; nucleotides outside the gene matches: 9. Germline CDR1 reads LNHDA; CDR2 reads SQIVND (reference sequence). The length of the CDR3 is 15 residues. The CDR3 sequence: CASSTIERDNYEQYF. The CDR3 nucleotides are TGTGCCAGTAGTACGATCGAGCGGGATAACTACGAGCAGTACTTC.

The rearrangement joins TRBV12-3 or TRBV12-4 to TRBJ1-5; possible D gene TRBD1, 6 bases. V lost 10 bases to trimming and J lost 2 bases, with 18 bases between them. This CDR3 is 15 amino acids long. The DNA for the CDR3 is TGTGCCAACAGCCCCCTACAGGGAGGCAATCAGCCCCAGCATTTT. Its protein product is CANSPLQGGNQPQHF.

In its sample, this clonotype was seen many times. The V call is TRBV29-1, the J call TRBJ2-7, with 10 bases matching TRBD1. V trimming: 6 bases; J trimming: 5 bases; junction bases outside the gene matches: 7. This CDR3 has 13 residues. Looked up from germline, CDR1 is SQVTM and CDR2 is ANQGSEA. The CDR3: CSVETGGWNEQYF. CDR3 coding DNA: TGCAGCGTAGAGACAGGGGGCTGGAACGAGCAGTACTTC.

Many counts were recorded for this clonotype. This chain uses TRBV28 with TRBJ1-5; TRBD1 agrees at 10 bases. V lost 2 bases, J lost 4 bases, and 2 bases stayed unmatched. This CDR3 has 15 residues. Germline V gene data show CDR1 as MDHEN and CDR2 as SYDVKM. For the CDR3, the DNA is TGTGCCAGCAGTTTACCGGGACAGGGGAATCAGCCCCAGCATTTT. This codes for CASSLPGQGNQPQHF.

The gene calls are TRBV20-1 and TRBJ2-1; D gene ambiguous. This CDR3 spans 15 amino acids. V shed 2 bases and J shed 6 bases, with 17 bases lying between them. The germline gives CDR1 DFQATT, CDR2 SNEGSKA (reference sequence). This CDR3 reads CSARMRIKPSNEQFF. For the CDR3, the DNA is TGCAGTGCTAGAATGAGAATTAAGCCTTCCAATGAGCAGTTCTTC.

This clonotype was seen many times. V and J are TRBV27 and TRBJ1-5, with D unclear. The CDR3 has 16 residues. Germline loops: CDR1 MNHEY, CDR2 SMNVEV (reference sequence). V gave up 6 bases and J gave up 0 bases, with 15 bases separating them. CDR3 sequence: CASRPPGVLSNQPQHF. Here the CDR3 DNA reads TGTGCCAGCAGACCCCCCGGGGTACTTAGCAATCAGCCCCAGCATTTT.

This clonotype was observed at least ten times. The chain couples TRBV28 to TRBJ1-2; 8 nucleotides match TRBD1. CDR1 is MDHEN and CDR2 is SYDVKM in the germline V gene. The CDR3 is 15 amino acids. Trimming cost V 2 bases and J 7 bases; bases outside gene matches: 9. Here the CDR3 reads CASSLLDRGSTGYTF. The DNA of the CDR3 is TGTGCCAGCAGTTTACTCGACAGGGGTTCAACTGGCTACACCTTC.

This clonotype has more than one count but fewer than ten. The genes are TRBV25-1 and TRBJ1-2; D remains ambiguous. The CDR3 is 14 amino acids. Germline values: CDR1 MGHDK, CDR2 SYGVNS. Between the trimmed V and J ends, which lost 1 base and 4 bases, there was a span of 10 bases. The CDR3 loop reads CASSELPESYGYTF. The CDR3 region has the DNA TGTGCCAGCAGTGAATTACCAGAAAGCTATGGCTACACCTTC.

This clonotype was seen at least ten times. The chain recombines TRBV5-1 with TRBJ2-3; 12 nucleotides align to TRBD1. V shed 0 bases, J shed 4 bases, and the junction held 6 bases outside the gene matches. Germline loops: CDR1 SGHRS, CDR2 YFSETQ. CDR3 length: 17 amino acids. The CDR3: CASSLVLGTGGPDTQYF. The DNA for the CDR3 is TGCGCCAGCAGCTTGGTGTTGGGGACAGGGGGCCCAGATACGCAGTATTTT.

In its sample, this clonotype was seen many times. This sequence joins TRBV3-1 and TRBJ1-1; weak D call: TRBD1 (5 bases). The V end lost 4 bases, the J end lost 7 bases, and 10 bases lay between the germline ends. The CDR3 consists of 12 residues. The germline V gene has CDR1 LGHDT and CDR2 YNNKEL (reference sequence). The CDR3 region has the DNA TGTGCCAGCAGCCCGGGGACCCGTGAAGCTTTCTTT. As protein: CASSPGTREAFF.